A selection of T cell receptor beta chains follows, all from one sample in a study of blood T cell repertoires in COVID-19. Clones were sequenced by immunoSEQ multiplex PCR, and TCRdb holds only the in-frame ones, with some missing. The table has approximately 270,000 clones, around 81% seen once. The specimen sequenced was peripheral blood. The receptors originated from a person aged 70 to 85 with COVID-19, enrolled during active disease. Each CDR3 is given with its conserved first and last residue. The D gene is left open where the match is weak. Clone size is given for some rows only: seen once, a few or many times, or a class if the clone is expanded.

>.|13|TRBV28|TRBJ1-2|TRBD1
CASRLTGAGGYTF
TGTGCCAGCAGACTGACAGGGGCCGGGGGCTACACCTTC
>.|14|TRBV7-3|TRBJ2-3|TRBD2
CASSRGSDADTQYF
TGTGCCAGCTCACGCGGGAGTGATGCAGATACGCAGTATTTT
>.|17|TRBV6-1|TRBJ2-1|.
CASSDAVGQGTYNEQFF
TGTGCCAGCAGTGACGCGGTTGGTCAGGGAACCTACAATGAGCAGTTCTTC
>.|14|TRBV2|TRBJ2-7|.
CASSDELSSYEQYF
TGTGCCAGCAGTGACGAACTATCTAGTTACGAGCAGTACTTC
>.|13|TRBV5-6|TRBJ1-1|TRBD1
CASSLRGPSEAFF
TGTGCCAGCAGCTTGAGGGGGCCTTCTGAAGCTTTCTTT
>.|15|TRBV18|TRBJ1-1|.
CASSSTGTMNTEAFF
TGTGCCAGCTCATCGACAGGCACCATGAACACTGAAGCTTTCTTT
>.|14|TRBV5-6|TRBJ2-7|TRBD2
CASSLTSGANEQYF
TGTGCCAGCAGCTTGACTAGCGGGGCGAACGAGCAGTACTTC
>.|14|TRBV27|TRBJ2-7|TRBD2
CASATLAGGYEQYF
TGTGCCAGCGCCACACTAGCGGGAGGCTACGAGCAGTACTTC
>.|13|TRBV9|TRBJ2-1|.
CASKGEKRYEQFF
TGTGCCAGCAAGGGAGAAAAGAGGTATGAGCAGTTCTTC
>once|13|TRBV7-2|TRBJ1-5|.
CASSLGGSQPQHF
TGTGCCAGCAGCCTGGGGGGGAGTCAGCCCCAGCATTTT